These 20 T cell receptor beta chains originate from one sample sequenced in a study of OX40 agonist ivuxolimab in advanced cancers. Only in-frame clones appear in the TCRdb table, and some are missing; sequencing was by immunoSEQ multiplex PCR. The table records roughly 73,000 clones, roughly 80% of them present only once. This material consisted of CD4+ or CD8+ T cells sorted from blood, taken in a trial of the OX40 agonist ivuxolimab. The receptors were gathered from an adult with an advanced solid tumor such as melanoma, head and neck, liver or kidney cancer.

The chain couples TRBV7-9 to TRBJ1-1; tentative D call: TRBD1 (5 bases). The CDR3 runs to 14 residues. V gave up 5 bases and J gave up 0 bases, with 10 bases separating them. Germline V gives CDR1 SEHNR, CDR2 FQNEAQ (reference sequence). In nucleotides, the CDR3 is TGTGCCAGCAGCCCCGGGACGGTGAACACTGAAGCTTTCTTT. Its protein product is CASSPGTVNTEAFF.

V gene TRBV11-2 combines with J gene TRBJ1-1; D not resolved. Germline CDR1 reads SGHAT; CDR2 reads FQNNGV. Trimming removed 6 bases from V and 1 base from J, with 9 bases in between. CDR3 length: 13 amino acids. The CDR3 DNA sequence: TGTGCCAGCAGTTTAATGAAGAACACTGAAGCTTTCTTT. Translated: CASSLMKNTEAFF.

This chain's CDR3 is CASSLAISGLYGNEQFF. The CDR3, as DNA: TGTGCCAGCAGCTTAGCAATATCAGGACTATACGGGAATGAGCAGTTCTTC. This rearrangement joins TRBV7-8 to TRBJ2-1; weak D call: TRBD2 (6 bases). Germline V gene sequence: CDR1 SGHVS, CDR2 FQNEAQ. Trimming removed 0 bases at V and 7 bases at J, with 19 bases between. The CDR3 consists of 17 residues.

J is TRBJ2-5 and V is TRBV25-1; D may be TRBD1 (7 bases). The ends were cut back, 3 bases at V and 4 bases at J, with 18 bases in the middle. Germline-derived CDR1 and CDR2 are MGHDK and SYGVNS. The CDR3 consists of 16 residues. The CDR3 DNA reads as TGTGCCAGCAGTGACGCAGGGGGGATTGGAGCAGAGACCCAGTACTTC. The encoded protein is CASSDAGGIGAETQYF. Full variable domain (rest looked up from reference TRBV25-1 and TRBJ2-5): EADIYQTPRYLVIGTGKKITLECSQTMGHDKMYWYQQDPGMELHLIHYSYGVNSTEKGDLSSESTVSRIRTEHFPLTLESARPSHTSQYLCASSDAGGIGAETQYFGPGTRLLVL.

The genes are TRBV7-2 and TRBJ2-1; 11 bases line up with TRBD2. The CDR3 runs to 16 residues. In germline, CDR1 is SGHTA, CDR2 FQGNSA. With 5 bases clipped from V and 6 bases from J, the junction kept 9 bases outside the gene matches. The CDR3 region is CASSTSTSGVRNEQFF. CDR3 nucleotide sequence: TGTGCCAGCAGCACCTCGACTAGCGGGGTCCGCAATGAGCAGTTCTTC.

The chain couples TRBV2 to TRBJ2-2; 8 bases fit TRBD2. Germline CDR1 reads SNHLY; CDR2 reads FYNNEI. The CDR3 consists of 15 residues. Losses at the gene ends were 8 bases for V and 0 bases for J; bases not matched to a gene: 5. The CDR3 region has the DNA TGTGCCAGCCTTAGGACTAGCTCGAACACCGGGGAGCTGTTTTTT. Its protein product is CASLRTSSNTGELFF.

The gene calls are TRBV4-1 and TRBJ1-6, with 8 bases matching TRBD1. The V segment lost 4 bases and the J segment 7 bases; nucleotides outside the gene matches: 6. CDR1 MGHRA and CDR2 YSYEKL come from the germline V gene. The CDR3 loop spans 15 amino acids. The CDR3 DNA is TGCGCCAGCAGCCCCGCGGACAGGGACAATTCACCCCTCCACTTT. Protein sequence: CASSPADRDNSPLHF.

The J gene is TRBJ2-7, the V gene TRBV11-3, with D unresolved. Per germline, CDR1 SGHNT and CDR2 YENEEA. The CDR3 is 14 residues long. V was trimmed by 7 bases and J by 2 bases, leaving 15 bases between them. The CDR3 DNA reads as TGTGCCAGCAACCCCCTTTTTTTGCCCTACGAGCAGTACTTC. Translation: CASNPLFLPYEQYF. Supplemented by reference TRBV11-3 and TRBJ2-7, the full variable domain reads EAGVVQSPRYKIIEKKQPVAFWCNPISGHNTLYWYLQNLGQGPELLIRYENEEAVDDSQLPKDRFSAERLKGVDSTLKIQPAELGDSAVYLCASNPLFLPYEQYFGPGTRLTVT.

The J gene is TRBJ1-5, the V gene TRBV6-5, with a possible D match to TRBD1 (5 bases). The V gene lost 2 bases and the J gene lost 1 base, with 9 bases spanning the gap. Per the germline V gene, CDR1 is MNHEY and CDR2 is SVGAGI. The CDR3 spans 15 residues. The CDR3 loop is CASSYGGESNQPQHF. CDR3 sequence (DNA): TGTGCCAGCAGTTACGGGGGGGAAAGCAATCAGCCCCAGCATTTT.

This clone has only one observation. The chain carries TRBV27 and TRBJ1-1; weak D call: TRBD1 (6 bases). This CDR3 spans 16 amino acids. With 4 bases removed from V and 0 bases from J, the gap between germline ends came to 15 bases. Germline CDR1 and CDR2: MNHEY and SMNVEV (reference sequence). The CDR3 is CASSSDPDRMNTEAFF. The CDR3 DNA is TGTGCCAGCAGTTCCGACCCCGACAGGATGAACACTGAAGCTTTCTTT.

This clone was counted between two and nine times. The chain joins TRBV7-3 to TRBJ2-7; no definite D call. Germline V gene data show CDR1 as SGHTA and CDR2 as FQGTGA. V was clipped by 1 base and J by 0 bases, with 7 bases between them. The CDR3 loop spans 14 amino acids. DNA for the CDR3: TGTGCCAGCAGCTTAAATCCGAGCTCCTACGAGCAGTACTTC. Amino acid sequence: CASSLNPSSYEQYF.

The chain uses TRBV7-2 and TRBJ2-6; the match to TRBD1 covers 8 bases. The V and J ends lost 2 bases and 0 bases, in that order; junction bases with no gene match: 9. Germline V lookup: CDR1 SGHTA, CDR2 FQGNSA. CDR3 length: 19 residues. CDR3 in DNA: TGTGCCAGCAGCTTATTTTTTGGACAGGGAAGCTCTGGGGCCAACGTCCTGACTTTC. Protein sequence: CASSLFFGQGSSGANVLTF.

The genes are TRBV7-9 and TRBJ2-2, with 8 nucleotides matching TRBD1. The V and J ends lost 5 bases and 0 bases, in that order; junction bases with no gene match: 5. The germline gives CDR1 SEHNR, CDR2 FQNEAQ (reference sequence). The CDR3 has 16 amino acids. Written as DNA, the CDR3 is TGTGCCAGCAGCCAACGACAGGGGCCGAACACCGGGGAGCTGTTTTTT. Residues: CASSQRQGPNTGELFF.

The CDR3 loop is CASSPQGRGRGSPLHF. The CDR3 DNA sequence: TGTGCCAGCAGCCCCCAGGGGAGGGGGCGCGGGTCACCCCTCCACTTT. The chain links TRBV9 to TRBJ1-6, with 7 nucleotides matching TRBD1. Germline trimming cut 4 bases from V and 10 bases from J; bases unmatched to any gene: 14. The CDR3 covers 16 residues. Germline-derived CDR1 and CDR2 are SGDLS and YYNGEE.

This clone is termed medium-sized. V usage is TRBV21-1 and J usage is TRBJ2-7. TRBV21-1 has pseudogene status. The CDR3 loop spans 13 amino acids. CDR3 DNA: TGTGCCAGCAGCAAAGCGTTGGACCCAGTGAAGTACTTC. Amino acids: CASSKALDPVKYF.

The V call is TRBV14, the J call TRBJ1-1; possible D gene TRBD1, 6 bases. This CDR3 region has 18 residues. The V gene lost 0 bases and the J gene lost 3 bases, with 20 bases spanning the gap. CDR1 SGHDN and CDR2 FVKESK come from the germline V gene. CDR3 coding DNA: TGTGCCAGCAGCCAAGACCCCGGGGGGGGGCAAGGGGACACTGAAGCTTTCTTT. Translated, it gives CASSQDPGGGQGDTEAFF.

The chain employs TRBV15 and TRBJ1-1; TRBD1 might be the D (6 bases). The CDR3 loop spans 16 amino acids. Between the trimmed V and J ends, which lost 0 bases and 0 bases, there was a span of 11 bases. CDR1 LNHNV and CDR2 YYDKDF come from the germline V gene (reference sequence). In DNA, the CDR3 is TGTGCCACCAGCAGAGATCGGGGGGCGGTGAACACTGAAGCTTTCTTT. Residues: CATSRDRGAVNTEAFF.

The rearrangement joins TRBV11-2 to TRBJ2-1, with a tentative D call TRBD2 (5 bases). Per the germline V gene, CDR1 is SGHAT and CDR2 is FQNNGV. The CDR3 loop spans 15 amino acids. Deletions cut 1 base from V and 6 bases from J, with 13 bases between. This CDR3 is CASSLGSSFTNEQFF. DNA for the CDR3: TGTGCCAGCAGCTTAGGATCTAGCTTTACCAATGAGCAGTTCTTC.

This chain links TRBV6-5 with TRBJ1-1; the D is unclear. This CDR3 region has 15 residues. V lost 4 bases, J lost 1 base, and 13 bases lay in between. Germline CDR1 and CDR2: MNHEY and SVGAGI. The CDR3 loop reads CASSLSGNSNTEAFF. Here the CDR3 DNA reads TGTGCCAGCAGTTTGTCGGGAAACTCGAACACTGAAGCTTTCTTT.

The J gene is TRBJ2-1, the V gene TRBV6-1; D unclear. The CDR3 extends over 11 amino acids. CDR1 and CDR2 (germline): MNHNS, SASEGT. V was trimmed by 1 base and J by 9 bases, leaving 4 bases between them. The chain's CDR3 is CASSEVLEQFF. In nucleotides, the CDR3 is TGTGCCAGCAGTGAAGTACTTGAGCAGTTCTTC.